This T cell receptor beta chain was retrieved from a study of T cells in Graves' hyperthyroidism and ophthalmopathy (dated by TCRdb to 2018 to 2020). About the full investigation: Peripheral blood was collected at initial diagnosis, before any treatment. To identify distinguishing TCR V-J signatures, a discovery cohort of 90 to 100 patients was used, comprising 40 to 45 with Graves' ophthalmopathy and approximately 58 with stable Graves' hyperthyroidism. Prospective prediction of ophthalmopathy was tested in an independent validation cohort consisting of roughly 20 hyperthyroidism patients and over 15 patients who later progressed to ophthalmopathy. The 85 to 100 discovery patients were randomly split 7:3 into training and test sets. In addition, the study compared T-cell repertoires in thyroid tissue and in blood from a handful of Graves' hyperthyroidism patients. After blood sampling, hyperthyroidism patients were treated with methimazole at a starting dose of 30 mg daily, and ophthalmopathy patients were treated with high-dose intravenous methylprednisolone. According to the paper, TCR Vbeta CDR3 sequencing was carried out on about 140 peripheral blood samples, which came from approximately 41 ophthalmopathy, around 74 hyperthyroidism and roughly 17 progressor patients.

TCR beta CDR3 regions were amplified from RNA transcripts. For the first round of RT-PCR on the TCR CDR3, the HTBI primer set was used together with the Qiagen OneStep RT-PCR kit. Libraries were constructed in a second round of multiplex PCR, after which size selection and purification were performed. Paired-end sequencing of the libraries was performed with 100 bp reads on an Illumina HiSeq2000. The source study handled its data this way. SOAPnuke was used to process the raw data, throwing out any read that contained adapters or uncalled bases, had a mean Phred below 15, or lacked an exact constant-primer or identifier match. High-quality paired reads were merged with COPE v1.2.5, and unique nucleotide sequences were defined as clonotypes. MiTCR v1.1 was used to align the clonotypes against IMGT TRBV, TRBD and TRBJ reference segments. The analysis included only V-J combinations with a frequency above 0.0001, which together covered about 99% of the repertoires. The TCS score was defined as F50 (clonal expansion) divided by E x V (chaos), with BLOSUM62-based TCRdist calculated between CDR3 peptides within each V-J. Welch's t-statistics and random forest reduced fewer than 600 V-J features to 13, which were used in a naive Bayes classifier (R e1071). TCRdb reanalyzed the raw reads on its own, using fastp at Q25 for trimming and MiXCR for clone calling, and kept in-frame beta chains. Every CDR3 protein is listed once, alongside the most common genes and DNA of its rows. In this record, the V and J calls reflect TCRdb's handling and not the investigators' own analysis. Recorded for this sample are around 420,000 distinct CDR3 sequences; more than 15% of them occurred a single time. The ten largest account for just under 8% of the sample.

A patient counted as having stable Graves' hyperthyroidism if no progression to ophthalmopathy occurred over 18 months of follow-up. The hyperthyroidism patients were between 18 and 65 years old and newly diagnosed, with a disease duration of less than 2 months. The study excluded patients with uncontrolled infections, other autoimmune diseases, pregnancy or lactation. Diagnoses relied on clinical symptoms, serum thyroxine and TRAb, thyroid ultrasound and orbital computed tomography. Ficoll-Paque density gradient centrifugation was used to isolate PBMCs from approximately 11 ml of fresh peripheral blood. Trizol reagent was used to extract total RNA, and RNA quality was then checked on an Agilent 2100 Bioanalyzer. The germline V gene provides CDR1 MDHEN and CDR2 SYDVKM. V is cut by 5 bases and J by 8 bases, and the space between the germline ends is 25 bases. The CDR3 measures 17 amino acids from cysteine to phenylalanine. CDR3 DNA only is kept here, 51 bases in frame from base 1.

The table lists this clonotype with a few counts. This clone's antigen is unknown. Base-call qualities are not available, and no considerably larger clone is one nucleotide away. The paper as a whole reports these results and caveats: Most expanded thyroid clonotypes (frequency above 0.001) were also found in blood, which suggests that blood repertoires may mirror thyroid immune responses. A model built on a 13 V-J signature distinguished ophthalmopathy from stable hyperthyroidism, reaching roughly 88% sensitivity and 81.08% specificity in cross-validation and 80%/75% in testing. During validation, the model predicted progression to ophthalmopathy a median of about 5.9 months ahead of onset, with around 65% sensitivity and 72% to 85% specificity. Sample size was not statistically predetermined, and blinding of investigators to group allocation was not performed.

The sequencing input was blood. The chain is made from TRBV28 and TRBJ2-1, with the D call tentatively TRBD1 or TRBD2, each fitting 6 bases. The sequence was obtained from a woman aged 18-29 years with Graves' hyperthyroidism. The DNA reads as follows: TGTGCCAGCAGTCCCTCGGGACGGGGGCGGGTCGGGCATGAGCAGTTCTTC. This codes for CASSPSGRGRVGHEQFF.